A single count supports the clone carrying this TCR beta chain. This CDR3 comprises 15 residues. In germline, CDR1 is MNHEY, CDR2 SMNVEV (reference sequence). The V segment lost 5 bases and the J segment 0 bases; nucleotides outside the gene matches: 7. The data originate from a study of PD-1 blockade in mismatch repair-deficient tumors. In the study overall: Enrolled about 2013-2017, patients had progressing, pretreated mismatch repair-deficient cancers of 12 types.

Clones were read by immunoSEQ multiplex PCR, and TCRdb kept only the in-frame ones, dropping some. The data hold 49,000 or so clones, with about 84% observed a single time. TCRs were sequenced from three patients responding to pembrolizumab. The input for sequencing was peripheral blood, taken roughly 21 weeks after starting pembrolizumab. The chain carries TRBV27 and TRBJ2-7, with 7 positions matching TRBD1. The clonotype was recovered from an adult with mismatch repair-deficient cancer. CDR3: CASSLRQGSSYEQYF. The DNA for the CDR3 is TGTGCCAGCAGTCTGCGACAGGGCAGCTCCTACGAGCAGTACTTC.